What follows are 10 T cell receptor delta chains derived from one specimen sequenced in a study of gamma-delta T cells after stem cell transplantation. TCRdb reprocessed the RT-PCR reads through CATT. The repertoire holds about 3,000 delta-chain clones, approximately 1.8% seen once, with roughly 35% in the top ten. The sequenced sample consisted of gamma-delta T cells. These TCRs come from a human donor. It is not recorded whose cells these are; they may come from a transplant donor.

Remarks on this clone: This may be a read error, as it is one base from a much larger clone. The same CDR3 can be traced to other DNA sequences in this sample. CDR3 bases: TGTGCCTGTGACACGGTCTACGAGCCATTTCTGGGGGATACGGAGAACACCGATAAACTCATCTTT. As protein: CACDTVYEPFLGDTENTDKLIF. The chain couples TRDV2 to TRDJ1, with 12 bases aligning to TRDD3. This CDR3 is 22 amino acids long. Germline assignment: CDR1 GEAIGNYY and CDR2 EKD. V was clipped by 1 base and J by 0 bases; unmatched bases: 20.

This clone was counted between two and nine times. A read error may explain this, as a much larger clone is one base away. This sequence joins TRDV2 and TRDJ1, with 8 nucleotides matching TRDD3. The germline V gene encodes CDR1 GEAIGNYY and CDR2 EKD. This CDR3 is built from 16 residues. The CDR3 loop reads CARDPLAMGDTDKLIF. CDR3 sequence (DNA): TGTGCCCGTGACCCTCTCGCAATGGGGGATACCGATAAACTCATCTTT.

A note on this clone: It differs at one base from a far larger clone, so likely a read error. The genes are TRDV2 and TRDJ1; 9 nucleotides agree with TRDD3. The CDR3 sequence is 20 residues long. V lost 2 bases and J lost 3; bases outside the gene matches: 21. The germline V gene has CDR1 GEAIGNYY and CDR2 EKD. CDR3 loop: CACDINTGGPWGIYADKLIF. Here the CDR3 DNA reads TGTGCCTGTGACATCAATACTGGGGGACCCTGGGGCATATACGCCGATAAACTCATCTTT.

As for this clone: The translation of this DNA and the TCRdb protein of a much larger clone differ at residue 2, probably owing to a read error; the protein shown here is translated from the DNA. The rearrangement uses TRDV2 and TRDJ1; D might be TRDD3 (5 bases). The CDR3 totals 15 residues. Germline loops: CDR1 GEAIGNYY, CDR2 EKD. The DNA of the CDR3 is TGTTCCTGTGACACAGTTGGGGAGTACACCGATAAACTCATCTTT. It translates to CSCDTVGEYTDKLIF.

Details on this clone: The TCRdb protein comes from a much larger clone and disagrees with this DNA's translation at residue 4, likely due to a read error; the protein given here is derived from the DNA. The chain links TRDV2 to TRDJ1; TRDD3 agrees at 9 bases. The germline gives CDR1 GEAIGNYY, CDR2 EKD. The CDR3 sequence is 19 residues long. The trim removed 5 bases at V and 6 bases at J, leaving 24 bases unmatched. The DNA of the CDR3 is TGTGCCTGTGTCACGGTACTGGGGGACACCAGGAGGTCTGAGAATAAACTCATCTTT. Its translation: CACVTVLGDTRRSENKLIF.

Notes on this clone: TCRdb's protein for this DNA is that of a much larger clone and differs from the translation at residue 7, likely a read error; the protein shown is the DNA translation. The V and J genes are TRDV2 and TRDJ1, with D hard to call. Germline CDR1 and CDR2: GEAIGNYY and EKD. V was pared by 0 bases and J by 1 base, with 11 bases between. The CDR3 sequence is 15 residues long. The CDR3 bases are TGTGCCTGTGACACCCTGAGGTCATCCACCGATAAACTCATCTTT. It encodes CACDTLRSSTDKLIF.

This clone was counted a few times. Just one base apart from a much larger clone, this may be a read error. Other nucleotide sequences from this sample produce the same CDR3. J is TRDJ1 and V is TRDV2; 9 bases map to TRDD3. V gave up 0 bases and J gave up 7 bases; unmatched junction bases: 14. CDR3 length equals 17 residues. The V gene's germline CDR1 is GEAIGNYY and CDR2 EKD. As DNA, the CDR3 is TGTGCCTGTGACACCGTAGGGACCGGGGGATACCGCGGTAAACTCATCTTT. Its protein is CACDTVGTGGYRGKLIF.

With respect to this clone: A read error is the likely source, as a far larger clone sits one nucleotide away. The same CDR3 is also encoded by other DNA sequences in this sample. V gene TRDV2 combines with J gene TRDJ1; no definite D call. Germline V lookup: CDR1 GEAIGNYY, CDR2 EKD. The CDR3 is 16 residues long. The germline V and J ends were trimmed by 0 bases and 5 bases, with 18 bases remaining between them. The CDR3 bases are TGTGCCTGTGACACCGTCACAGCGATGAAGGCAGATAAACTCATCTTT. It encodes CACDTVTAMKADKLIF.

This clone was counted only a few times. The TCRdb protein, from a much larger clone, departs from this DNA's translation at residue 8, likely by read error; the protein shown derives from the DNA. The rearrangement joins TRDV2 to TRDJ2; weak D call: TRDD3 (5 bases). CDR1 is GEAIGNYY, CDR2 EKD, per germline. V shed 0 bases and J shed 0 bases, with 19 bases lying between them. This CDR3 is 19 amino acids long. The CDR3 DNA reads TGTGCCTGTGACACCGTGGGGTGGGAGAAAGCGACTTTGACAGCACAACTCTTCTTT. Translation gives CACDTVGWEKATLTAQLFF.

Remarks on this clone: TCRdb's listed protein matches a much larger clone and diverges from this DNA's translation at residue 10, likely through a read error; the protein shown comes from the DNA. The gene calls are TRDV2 and TRDJ1; 7 bases line up with TRDD3. CDR3 size: 17 residues. Germline CDR1 reads GEAIGNYY; CDR2 reads EKD. Trimming removed 1 base from V and 0 bases from J; junction bases left unmatched: 10. CDR3 sequence: CACDTVGDPKDTDKLIF. CDR3 nucleotide sequence: TGTGCCTGTGACACGGTGGGGGACCCCAAGGACACCGATAAACTCATCTTT.